The next 3 T cell receptor beta chains were all read from a single sample in a study of T cell changes during pregnancy in multiple sclerosis (dated by TCRdb to between 2019 and 2020). Library method: the immunoSEQ multiplex PCR assay. Imported from immuneACCESS, the table was reduced by TCRdb to in-frame sequences with V and J called. These copies leave out some clones; in studies compared against another copy, an unresolved V gene accounts for under half, and the cause of the remainder is not known. The table for this sample lists under 55,000 clones; around 90% of them were counted only once. The top ten clonotypes cover less than 2% of the sample. Sequenced material: peripheral blood, taken in the first trimester of pregnancy. All receptors derive from a female donor with multiple sclerosis, enrolled in a pregnancy study.

V usage is TRBV5-1 and J usage is TRBJ1-1; D is possibly TRBD1 (6 bases). V lost 6 bases to trimming and J lost 5 bases, with 20 bases between them. The CDR3 extends over 15 amino acids. Germline CDR1 and CDR2: SGHRS and YFSETQ. CDR3 loop: CASTLGGAWVTEAFF. CDR3 coding DNA: TGCGCCAGCACCCTGGGGGGGGCTTGGGTGACTGAAGCTTTCTTT.

This chain uses TRBV19 with TRBJ1-1; 7 nucleotides line up with TRBD1. CDR3 length: 14 amino acids. Germline V gene data show CDR1 as LNHDA and CDR2 as SQIVND (reference sequence). V trimming: 5 bases; J trimming: 5 bases; junction bases outside the gene matches: 8. The DNA for the CDR3 is TGTGCCAGTAGTTATCAGACAGGGTGGACTGAAGCTTTCTTT. Translation gives CASSYQTGWTEAFF.

V is TRBV2 and J is TRBJ2-4; D possibly corresponds to TRBD1 (5 bases). CDR1 is SNHLY, CDR2 FYNNEI, per germline. The CDR3 is 16 amino acids. Deletions cut 4 bases from V and 7 bases from J, with 20 bases between. The CDR3 nucleotides are TGTGCCAGCAGTGGGGCAGGGCAAGCACAGCAGAACATTCAGTACTTC. Its translation is CASSGAGQAQQNIQYF.